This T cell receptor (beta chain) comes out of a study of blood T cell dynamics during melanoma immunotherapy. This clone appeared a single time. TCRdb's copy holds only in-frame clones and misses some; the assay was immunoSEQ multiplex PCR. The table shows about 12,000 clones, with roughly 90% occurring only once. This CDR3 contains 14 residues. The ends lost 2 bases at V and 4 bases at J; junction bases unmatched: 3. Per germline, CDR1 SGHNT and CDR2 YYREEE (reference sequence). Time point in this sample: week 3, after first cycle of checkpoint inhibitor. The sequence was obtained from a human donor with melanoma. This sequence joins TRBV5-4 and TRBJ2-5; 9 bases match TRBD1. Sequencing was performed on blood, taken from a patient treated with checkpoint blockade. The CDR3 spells CASSLGGQGETQYF. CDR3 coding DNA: TGTGCCAGCAGCTTAGGGGGACAGGGAGAGACCCAGTACTTC.